One and the same sample provided the 17 T cell receptor beta chains below, sequenced in a study of T cell responses to AZD1222 COVID-19 vaccine (dated by TCRdb to the early 2020s). The sample's time point, from its label and the paper: sample from adult after SARS-CoV-2 infection, after symptom onset. Library generation was performed with the immunoSEQ multiplex PCR assay. TCRdb holds this immuneACCESS table with in-frame rearrangements only. Some clones are missing; in checked studies, unresolved V genes explain under half, and the rest has no known cause. Recorded for this sample are over 120,000 clones; about 92% of them occurred a single time. Together, the top ten hold 12% of the sample. Specimen: peripheral blood, collected after recovery from COVID-19. The receptor source for this set is an adult who had recovered from COVID-19.

The CDR3 region is CASSRNTEAFF. CDR3 bases: TGTGCCAGTAGTAGGAACACTGAAGCTTTCTTT. The gene calls are TRBV19 and TRBJ1-1; D remains ambiguous. CDR1 and CDR2 (germline): LNHDA, SQIVND (reference sequence). The CDR3 loop spans 11 amino acids. Trimming left V 4 bases short and J 1 base short, with 1 base between.

The chain carries TRBV7-6 and TRBJ2-5; D is undetermined. There are 16 residues in the CDR3. V was trimmed by 0 bases and J by 2 bases, leaving 13 bases between them. The germline gives CDR1 SGHVS, CDR2 FNYEAQ. This CDR3 reads CASSLARPRGQETQYF. The CDR3 region has the DNA TGTGCCAGCAGCTTAGCGCGGCCTCGTGGTCAAGAGACCCAGTACTTC.

The CDR3 is CAISEAGAPGELFF. The DNA for the CDR3 is TGTGCCATCAGTGAAGCAGGAGCCCCCGGGGAGCTGTTTTTT. The genes are TRBV10-3 and TRBJ2-2; no firm D call. The CDR3 is 14 residues long. The germline V gene has CDR1 ENHRY and CDR2 SYGVKD. The V end was cut by 3 bases, the J end by 6 bases, with 11 bases between.

The chain is built from TRBV28 and TRBJ1-1; 11 nucleotides align to TRBD1. The CDR3 has 13 amino acids. Germline V CDR1 and CDR2: MDHEN, SYDVKM. With 6 bases clipped from V and 4 bases from J, the junction kept 1 base outside the gene matches. CDR3 sequence (DNA): TGTGCCAGCAGAGGGACAGGGGGCACTGAAGCTTTCTTT. Translated, it gives CASRGTGGTEAFF. The whole variable domain, remainder taken from reference TRBV28 and TRBJ1-1, is DVKVTQSSRYLVKRTGEKVFLECVQDMDHENMFWYRQDPGLGLRLIYFSYDVKMKEKGDIPEGYSVSREKKERFSLILESASTNQTSMYLCASRGTGGTEAFFGQGTRLTVV.

This clone was picked up one time. V is TRBV19 and J is TRBJ2-2; D perhaps matches TRBD1 (5 bases). The CDR3 length is 13 residues. Germline values: CDR1 LNHDA, CDR2 SQIVND (reference sequence). V was pared by 7 bases and J by 8 bases, with 14 bases between. CDR3 in amino acids: CASTPRTLGELFF. CDR3 nucleotide sequence: TGTGCCAGTACTCCCCGGACATTGGGGGAGCTGTTTTTT.

V and J are TRBV27 and TRBJ2-5; D is uncertain. Trimming took 4 bases from V and 5 from J, leaving 5 bases between them. Germline V CDR1 and CDR2: MNHEY, SMNVEV (reference sequence). The CDR3 runs to 11 residues. CDR3 region: CASSYGETQYF. The CDR3 region has the DNA TGTGCCAGCAGTTATGGGGAGACCCAGTACTTC.

The V call is TRBV19, the J call TRBJ2-7; TRBD2 matches 7 bases. V gave up 5 bases and J gave up 7 bases; unmatched junction bases: 11. CDR1 is LNHDA, CDR2 SQIVND, per germline (reference sequence). The CDR3 extends over 14 amino acids. The CDR3, as DNA: TGTGCCAGTAGTGTCGGGACTACCGCTGGGGAGCAGTACTTC. It encodes CASSVGTTAGEQYF.

J is TRBJ2-3 and V is TRBV10-3; 9 bases match TRBD2. V lost 8 bases, J lost 8 bases, and 14 bases stayed unmatched. The CDR3 spans 15 residues. Germline-derived CDR1 and CDR2 are ENHRY and SYGVKD. The CDR3 nucleotides are TGTGCCATCGGGGCTAGCGGGATGGGTGATGGTACGCAGTATTTT. As protein: CAIGASGMGDGTQYF.

The sample holds a few counts of this clone. The genes are TRBV28 and TRBJ1-6; TRBD1 agrees at 7 bases. This CDR3 spans 16 amino acids. Trimming cost V 3 bases and J 10 bases; bases outside gene matches: 12. Germline lookup yields CDR1 MDHEN and CDR2 SYDVKM. In DNA, the CDR3 is TGTGCCAGCAGTTTTGCAGGGGACAGTCAAACGTCACCCCTCCACTTT. Encoded protein: CASSFAGDSQTSPLHF.

This chain joins TRBV9 and TRBJ2-2; 9 bases map to TRBD1. The CDR3 length is 15 residues. CDR1 SGDLS and CDR2 YYNGEE come from the germline V gene. V trimming: 3 bases; J trimming: 5 bases; junction bases outside the gene matches: 5. CDR3 nucleotide sequence: TGTGCCAGCAGCGGGACAGGGGTGGGGACCGGGGAGCTGTTTTTT. Its protein is CASSGTGVGTGELFF.

The chain recombines TRBV5-4 with TRBJ2-7; D tentatively reads TRBD1 or TRBD2 (5 bases each). V lost 7 bases and J lost 7, with 21 bases in between. The CDR3 runs 14 residues. Germline CDR1 reads SGHNT; CDR2 reads YYREEE (reference sequence). The CDR3 is CASARESGSGEQYF. CDR3 DNA: TGTGCCAGCGCCAGGGAGTCCGGTAGTGGGGAGCAGTACTTC.

The chain recombines TRBV3-1 (or the pseudogene TRBV3-2) with TRBJ2-1; 7 bases are shared with TRBD2. Germline V gene data show CDR1 as LGHDT and CDR2 as YNNKEL (reference sequence). The junction had 5 bases not matched to a gene; V was cut back by 4 bases and J by 2 bases. CDR3 length: 15 residues. CDR3: CASSPRAGTYNEQFF. Written as DNA, the CDR3 is TGTGCCAGCAGCCCCCGAGCGGGAACCTACAATGAGCAGTTCTTC.

The rearrangement joins TRBV5-1 to TRBJ2-1; no firm D call. Trimming stripped 1 base from V and 5 bases from J, with 13 bases between. The CDR3 extends over 15 amino acids. Germline-derived CDR1 and CDR2 are SGHRS and YFSETQ. CDR3 bases: TGCGCCAGCAGCTTGTTCACAAAGCCCGACAATGAGCAGTTCTTC. Its translation is CASSLFTKPDNEQFF.

The chain couples TRBV18 to TRBJ2-1; no clear D. The CDR3 contains 14 residues. The V gene's germline CDR1 is KGHSH and CDR2 LQKENI. V was cut by 5 bases and J by 0 bases, with 8 bases left in between. Here the CDR3 DNA reads TGTGCCAGCTCAGCCTGGAGCTCCTACAATGAGCAGTTCTTC. Protein: CASSAWSSYNEQFF.

The V call is TRBV5-1, the J call TRBJ2-5; TRBD2 matches 9 bases. V trimming: 4 bases; J trimming: 3 bases; junction bases outside the gene matches: 4. The CDR3 covers 14 residues. In germline, CDR1 is SGHRS, CDR2 YFSETQ. The CDR3 DNA sequence: TGCGCCAGCAGCCCCGGACTAGCGAAAGAGACCCAGTACTTC. This gives the protein CASSPGLAKETQYF.

This chain connects TRBV9 to TRBJ2-3, with TRBD2 identical over 7 bases. Germline CDR1 reads SGDLS; CDR2 reads YYNGEE. This CDR3 has 16 residues. V lost 0 bases, J lost 4 bases, and 8 bases stayed unmatched. Here the CDR3 DNA reads TGTGCCAGCAGCGTAGACCCGGCGGGAGTCCCAGATACGCAGTATTTT. Protein sequence: CASSVDPAGVPDTQYF.

V is TRBV27 and J is TRBJ2-3; D gene uncertain. Germline lookup yields CDR1 MNHEY and CDR2 SMNVEV (reference sequence). V dropped 7 bases and J dropped 0 bases, with 17 bases sitting between them. This CDR3 region has 16 residues. CDR3 region: CASTRFAVLSTDTQYF. The CDR3 DNA sequence: TGTGCCAGCACCCGGTTCGCAGTACTGAGCACAGATACGCAGTATTTT.